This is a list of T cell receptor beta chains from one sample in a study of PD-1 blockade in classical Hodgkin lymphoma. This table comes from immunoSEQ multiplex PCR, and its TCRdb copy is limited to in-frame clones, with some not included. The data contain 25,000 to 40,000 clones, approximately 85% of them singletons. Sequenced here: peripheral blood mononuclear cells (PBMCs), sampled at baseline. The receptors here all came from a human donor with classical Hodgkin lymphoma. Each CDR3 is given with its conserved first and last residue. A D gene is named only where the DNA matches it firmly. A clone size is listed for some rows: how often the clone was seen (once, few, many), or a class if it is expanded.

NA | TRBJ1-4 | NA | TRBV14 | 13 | CASSQGRRGKLFF | TGTGCCAGCAGCCAGGGAAGACGGGGAAAACTGTTTTTT
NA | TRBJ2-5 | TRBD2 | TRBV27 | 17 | CASSPTPGAGGPETQYF | TGTGCCAGCAGTCCAACCCCGGGGGCGGGGGGGCCAGAGACCCAGTACTTC
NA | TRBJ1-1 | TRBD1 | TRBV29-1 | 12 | CSATGDFLEAFF | TGCAGCGCAACAGGGGACTTTCTTGAAGCTTTCTTT
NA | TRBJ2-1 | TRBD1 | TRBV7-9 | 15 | CASSSPGQGAGEQFF | TGTGCCAGCAGCTCCCCGGGACAGGGGGCGGGTGAGCAGTTCTTC
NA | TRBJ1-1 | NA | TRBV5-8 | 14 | CASSGGRWGDEAFF | TGTGCCAGCAGCGGGGGACGGTGGGGGGATGAAGCTTTCTTT
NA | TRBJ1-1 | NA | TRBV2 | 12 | CASTIQNIEAFF | TGTGCCAGCACCATACAGAACATAGAAGCTTTCTTT
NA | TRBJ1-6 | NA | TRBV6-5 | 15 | CASSYHRRNNSPLHF | TGTGCCAGCAGTTACCACAGGAGAAATAATTCACCCCTCCACTTT
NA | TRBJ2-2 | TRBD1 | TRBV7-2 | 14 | CASGRGQATGELFF | TGTGCCAGCGGCCGGGGACAGGCCACCGGGGAGCTGTTTTTT
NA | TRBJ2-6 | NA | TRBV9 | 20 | CASSVATGFGIDSGANVLTF | TGTGCCAGCAGCGTAGCTACAGGGTTTGGAATCGACTCTGGGGCCAACGTCCTGACTTTC
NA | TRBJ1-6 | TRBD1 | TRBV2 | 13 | CANKGARNSPLHF | TGTGCCAACAAGGGGGCGCGGAATTCACCCCTCCACTTT
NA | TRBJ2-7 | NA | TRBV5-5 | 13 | CASSLQDRVEQYF | TGTGCCAGCAGCTTGCAGGATCGAGTCGAGCAGTACTTC
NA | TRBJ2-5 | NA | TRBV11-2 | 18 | CASSLAGRRGTNQETQYF | TGTGCCAGCAGCTTAGCGGGGAGGCGGGGGACAAACCAAGAGACCCAGTACTTC
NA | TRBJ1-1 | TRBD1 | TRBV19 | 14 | CASSPLDRDAEAFF | TGTGCCAGTAGTCCCCTAGACAGGGACGCTGAAGCTTTCTTT
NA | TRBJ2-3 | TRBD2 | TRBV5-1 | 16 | CASSLAGGLSTDTQYF | TGCGCCAGCAGCTTAGCGGGGGGCCTTAGCACAGATACGCAGTATTTT
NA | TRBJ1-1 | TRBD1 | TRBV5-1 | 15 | CASSLAGQGNTEAFF | TGCGCCAGCAGCTTGGCGGGACAGGGGAACACTGAAGCTTTCTTT
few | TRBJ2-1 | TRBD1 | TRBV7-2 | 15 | CASSLGGTGFNEQFF | TGTGCCAGCAGCTTAGGAGGGACAGGGTTCAATGAGCAGTTCTTC
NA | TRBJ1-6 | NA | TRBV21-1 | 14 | CATFRGQGRSPLHF | TGTGCCACCTTCCGAGGACAGGGAAGGTCACCCCTCCACTTT
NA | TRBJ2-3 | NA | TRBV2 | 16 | CASSIQGGFGTDTQYF | TGTGCCAGCAGTATACAGGGGGGGTTCGGCACAGATACGCAGTATTTT
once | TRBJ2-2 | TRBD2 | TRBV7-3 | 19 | CASSPSGTSGGMNTGELFF | TGTGCCAGCAGCCCCTCCGGGACTAGCGGGGGGATGAACACCGGGGAGCTGTTTTTT
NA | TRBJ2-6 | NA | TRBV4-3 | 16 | CASSQGPSSGANVLTF | TGCGCCAGCAGCCAAGGTCCGAGCTCTGGGGCCAACGTCCTGACTTTC
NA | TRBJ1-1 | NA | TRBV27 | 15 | CASSLWGRGNTEAFF | TGTGCCAGCAGTTTATGGGGCAGGGGGAACACTGAAGCTTTCTTT
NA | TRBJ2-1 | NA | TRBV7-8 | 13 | CASSPSSYNEQFF | TGTGCCAGCAGCCCCAGCTCCTACAATGAGCAGTTCTTC
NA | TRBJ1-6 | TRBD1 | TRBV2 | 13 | CASRGQYNSPLHF | TGTGCCAGCAGGGGACAGTATAATTCACCCCTCCACTTT
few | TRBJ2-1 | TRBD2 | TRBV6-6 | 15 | CASSQTSGGAGEQFF | TGTGCCAGCAGTCAGACTAGCGGGGGGGCAGGGGAGCAGTTCTTC
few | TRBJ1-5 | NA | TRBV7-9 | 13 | CASSTNRGWPQHF | TGTGCCAGCAGCACTAATCGAGGCTGGCCCCAGCATTTT
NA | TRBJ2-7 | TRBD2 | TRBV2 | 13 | CASSERPSGEQYF | TGTGCCAGCAGTGAACGGCCTAGCGGCGAGCAGTACTTC
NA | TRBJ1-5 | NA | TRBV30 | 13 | CAWSSDSNQPQHF | TGTGCCTGGAGTTCGGATAGCAATCAGCCCCAGCATTTT
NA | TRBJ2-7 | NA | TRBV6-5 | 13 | CASTSHISYEQYF | TGTGCCAGCACCTCACATATCTCCTACGAGCAGTACTTC
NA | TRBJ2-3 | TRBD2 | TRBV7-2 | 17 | CASSPTMVTSGDHTQYF | TGTGCCAGCAGCCCAACCATGGTGACTAGCGGGGATCATACGCAGTATTTT
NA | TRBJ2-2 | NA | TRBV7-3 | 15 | CASSLRQANTGELFF | TGTGCCAGCAGCTTAAGACAGGCGAACACCGGGGAGCTGTTTTTT
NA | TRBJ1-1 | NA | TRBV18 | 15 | CASSPFETRNTEAFF | TGTGCCAGCTCCCCCTTTGAGACACGTAACACTGAAGCTTTCTTT
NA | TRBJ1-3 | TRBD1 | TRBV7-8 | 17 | CASSFGTAYGGGNTIYF | TGTGCCAGCAGCTTCGGGACAGCCTACGGAGGTGGAAACACCATATATTTT
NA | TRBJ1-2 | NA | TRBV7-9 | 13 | CASSLGRAYGYTF | TGTGCCAGCAGCCTGGGACGGGCCTATGGCTACACCTTC
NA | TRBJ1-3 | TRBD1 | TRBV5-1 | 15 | CASSFRQGLGNTIYF | TGCGCCAGCAGCTTCCGACAGGGGCTTGGAAACACCATATATTTT
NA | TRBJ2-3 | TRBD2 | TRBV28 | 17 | CASRNDGLAGGQDTQYF | TGTGCCAGCAGAAATGACGGACTAGCGGGGGGGCAAGATACGCAGTATTTT
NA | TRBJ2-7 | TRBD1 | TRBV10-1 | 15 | CASHTDRGGSYEQYF | TGCGCCAGCCACACGGACAGGGGGGGTTCCTACGAGCAGTACTTC
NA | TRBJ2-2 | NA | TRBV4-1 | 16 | CASSHGGSRGNGELFF | TGCGCCAGCAGCCACGGAGGGTCCAGGGGGAACGGGGAGCTGTTTTTT
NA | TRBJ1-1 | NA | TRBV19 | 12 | CASSMGRTEAFF | TGTGCCAGTAGTATGGGGCGTACTGAAGCTTTCTTT
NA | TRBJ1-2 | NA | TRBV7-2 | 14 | CASSLGIQGRGYTF | TGTGCCAGCAGCTTAGGGATACAGGGTCGTGGCTACACCTTC
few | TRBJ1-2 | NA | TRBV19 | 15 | CASSNTGLASNGYTF | TGTGCCAGTAGTAATACAGGGCTGGCCTCTAATGGCTACACCTTC
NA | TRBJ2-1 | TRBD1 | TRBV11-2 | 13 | CASSSDRNNEQFF | TGTGCCAGCAGCTCGGACAGGAACAATGAGCAGTTCTTC
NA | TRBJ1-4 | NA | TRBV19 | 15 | CASNDGGGFNEKLFF | TGTGCCAGTAATGATGGCGGGGGATTTAATGAAAAACTGTTTTTT
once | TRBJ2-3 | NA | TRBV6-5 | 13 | CASSPRGSDTQYF | TGTGCCAGCAGTCCTCGGGGATCAGATACGCAGTATTTT
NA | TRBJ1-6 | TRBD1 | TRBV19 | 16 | CASSVPDRGIGSPLHF | TGTGCCAGTAGTGTTCCGGACAGGGGGATCGGGTCACCCCTCCACTTT
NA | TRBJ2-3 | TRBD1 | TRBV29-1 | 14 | CSGRQGRQSDTQYF | TGCAGCGGGCGACAGGGGAGACAATCAGATACGCAGTATTTT
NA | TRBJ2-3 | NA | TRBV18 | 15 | CASSPRLTYTDTQYF | TGTGCCAGCTCACCACGCCTGACATACACAGATACGCAGTATTTT
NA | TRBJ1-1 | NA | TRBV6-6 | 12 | CASSYGGAEAFF | TGTGCCAGCAGTTACGGTGGGGCCGAAGCTTTCTTT
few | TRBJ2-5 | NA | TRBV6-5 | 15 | CASSWDGRYQETQYF | TGTGCCAGCAGTTGGGACGGACGGTACCAAGAGACCCAGTACTTC
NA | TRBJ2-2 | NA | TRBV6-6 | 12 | CASSYKAGELFF | TGTGCCAGCAGTTACAAGGCCGGGGAGCTGTTTTTT
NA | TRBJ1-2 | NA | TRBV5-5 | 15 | CASRPGGGLDYGYTF | TGTGCCAGCAGACCCGGTGGTGGGCTTGACTATGGCTACACCTTC